This T cell receptor beta chain was identified during a study of T cells in Graves' hyperthyroidism and ophthalmopathy. This CDR3 is 15 amino acids long. With 1 base clipped from V and 9 bases from J, the junction kept 10 bases outside the gene matches. CDR1 and CDR2 from the germline V gene are LGHNA and YNFKEQ. Using RNA transcripts as the source, TCR beta CDR3 regions were amplified. The primer set for the first-round RT-PCR of the TCR CDR3 was HTBI. MiXCR, applied by TCRdb to the multiplex PCR reads, yields one record per CDR3 protein. The table shows about 640,000 distinct CDR3 sequences, with around 20% occurring only once. Worth noting for this clonotype: Its antigen remains unknown.

General study points: A 13 V-J model separated ophthalmopathy from stable hyperthyroidism.

Sequencing was done on a sample of blood. This chain uses TRBV4-2 with TRBJ2-7, with 9 nucleotides matching TRBD2. The TCR comes from a man aged 25-45 years with Graves' ophthalmopathy. CDR3 coding DNA: TGTGCCAGCAGCCAAGGGGATTCTAGCGGGAAGTCGCAGTACTTC. As protein: CASSQGDSSGKSQYF.